The sample holds a few counts of the clone carrying this T cell receptor beta chain. Its matching antigen is unknown. Mismatch with germline at one junction end may stem from a read error. As for time point: persistent/refractory GD, antithyroid drugs over 5 years with positive TRAb. Extracted RNA from PBMCs served as the source of the TCR library. An endocrinology department located in Xi'an, China, was where the patients came from. This sample stems from a study of regulatory T cells in long-lasting Graves disease. On the study more broadly: Persistent Graves' disease meant over 5 years of antithyroid drugs with positive TSH receptor antibodies.

CDR3 length equals 15 residues. Germline V CDR1 and CDR2: SNHLY, FYNNEI. Overall study findings and caveats: The study found TRBV28, TRBJ1-2 and TRBJ2-5 favored in persistent disease.

Arm-PCR of CDR3 regions and iRepertoire HTBI primers were the basis on which TCR beta libraries were built. Per the original data handling: Samples revealed 50 to 75 TRBV and some 15 TRBJ segments. MiXCR was run by TCRdb on the multiplex PCR reads, yielding one entry per CDR3 protein. These V and J calls are TCRdb output, not the study's own analysis. The sample includes a few hundred thousand distinct CDR3 sequences, roughly a quarter of them seen just once. V gene TRBV2 combines with J gene TRBJ1-5; 7 nucleotides align to TRBD1. Sample: peripheral blood mononuclear cells (PBMCs), taken when the disease was refractory, from a patient treated with antithyroid drugs. The TCR sequence derives from a female donor with Graves disease. CDR3 sequence: CTSSDDRVLYQPQHF. CDR3 nucleotide sequence: TGTACCAGCAGTGACGACAGGGTTCTTTATCAGCCCCAGCATTTT.